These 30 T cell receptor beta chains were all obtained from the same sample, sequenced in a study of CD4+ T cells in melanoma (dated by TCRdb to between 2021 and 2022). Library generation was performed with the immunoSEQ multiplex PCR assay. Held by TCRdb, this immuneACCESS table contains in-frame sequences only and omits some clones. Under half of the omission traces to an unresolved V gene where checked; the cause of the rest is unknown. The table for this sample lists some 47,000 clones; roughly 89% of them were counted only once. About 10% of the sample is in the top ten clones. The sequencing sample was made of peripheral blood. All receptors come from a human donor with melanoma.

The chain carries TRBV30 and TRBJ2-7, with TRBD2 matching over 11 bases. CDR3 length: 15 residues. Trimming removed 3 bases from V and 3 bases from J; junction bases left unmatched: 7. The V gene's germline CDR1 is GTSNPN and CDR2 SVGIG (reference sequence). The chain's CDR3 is CAWRGVAGGIYEQYF. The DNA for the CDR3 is TGTGCCTGGAGAGGGGTAGCGGGGGGGATCTACGAGCAGTACTTC.

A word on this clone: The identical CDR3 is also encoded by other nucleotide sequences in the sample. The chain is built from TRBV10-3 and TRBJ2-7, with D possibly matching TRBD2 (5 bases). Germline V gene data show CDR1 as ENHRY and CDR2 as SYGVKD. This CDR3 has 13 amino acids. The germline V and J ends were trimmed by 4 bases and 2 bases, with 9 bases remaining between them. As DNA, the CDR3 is TGTGCCATCAGTGGGACCGGGGCCTACGAGCAGTACTTC. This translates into CAISGTGAYEQYF.

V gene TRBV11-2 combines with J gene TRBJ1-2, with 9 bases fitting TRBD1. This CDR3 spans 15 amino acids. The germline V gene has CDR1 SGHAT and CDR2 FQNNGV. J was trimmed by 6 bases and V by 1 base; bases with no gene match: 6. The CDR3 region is CASSLVRGQGHGYTF. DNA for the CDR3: TGTGCCAGCAGCTTAGTTAGGGGACAGGGACATGGCTACACCTTC. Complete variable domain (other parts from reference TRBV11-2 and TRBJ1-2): EAGVAQSPRYKIIEKRQSVAFWCNPISGHATLYWYQQILGQGPKLLIQFQNNGVVDDSQLPKDRFSAERLKGVDSTLKIQPAKLEDSAVYLCASSLVRGQGHGYTFGSGTRLTVV.

The CDR3 sequence: CASSYRGAGYGYTF. The DNA for the CDR3 is TGTGCCAGCAGTTATAGGGGCGCGGGCTATGGCTACACCTTC. This rearrangement joins TRBV6-1 to TRBJ1-2; the D gene is possibly TRBD1 (5 bases). The CDR3 is made up of 14 amino acids. V was trimmed by 5 bases and J by 4 bases, leaving 14 bases between them. Germline V lookup: CDR1 MNHNS, CDR2 SASEGT.

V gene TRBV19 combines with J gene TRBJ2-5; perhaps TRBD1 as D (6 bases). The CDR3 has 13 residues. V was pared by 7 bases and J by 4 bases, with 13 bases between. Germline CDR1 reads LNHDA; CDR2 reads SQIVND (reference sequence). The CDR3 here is CASKEGQSETQYF. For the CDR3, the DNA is TGTGCCAGTAAGGAAGGACAGTCAGAGACCCAGTACTTC.

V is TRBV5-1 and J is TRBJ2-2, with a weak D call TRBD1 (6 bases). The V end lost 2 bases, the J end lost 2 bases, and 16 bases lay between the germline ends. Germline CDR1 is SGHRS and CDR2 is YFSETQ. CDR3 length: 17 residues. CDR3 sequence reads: CASSFGQGMGNTGELFF. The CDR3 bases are TGCGCCAGCAGCTTCGGCCAGGGGATGGGAAACACCGGGGAGCTGTTTTTT.

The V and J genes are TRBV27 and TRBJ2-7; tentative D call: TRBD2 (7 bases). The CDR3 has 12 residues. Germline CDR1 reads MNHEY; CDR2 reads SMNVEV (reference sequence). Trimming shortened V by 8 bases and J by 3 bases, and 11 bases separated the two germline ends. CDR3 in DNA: TGTGCCAGCGCGGGGGCGAACTACGAGCAGTACTTC. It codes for CASAGANYEQYF.

As DNA, the CDR3 is TGCGCCAGCAGCTTGGCTTCGTACAGGTCCCCGTACAATGAGCAGTTCTTC. Residues: CASSLASYRSPYNEQFF. The chain is built from TRBV5-1 and TRBJ2-1; possibly TRBD1 for D (5 bases). This CDR3 region has 17 residues. Germline V lookup: CDR1 SGHRS, CDR2 YFSETQ. The V and J ends lost 0 bases and 4 bases respectively, with 17 bases between them.

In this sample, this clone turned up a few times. This chain's CDR3 is CASSLLGTGTSEQFF. CDR3 nucleotides: TGTGCCAGCAGTCTCCTTGGGACAGGGACCTCCGAGCAGTTCTTC. This chain links TRBV27 with TRBJ2-1, with 9 bases lining up with TRBD1. CDR3 length: 15 residues. The germline V gene encodes CDR1 MNHEY and CDR2 SMNVEV (reference sequence). With 5 bases clipped from V and 10 bases from J, the junction kept 12 bases outside the gene matches.

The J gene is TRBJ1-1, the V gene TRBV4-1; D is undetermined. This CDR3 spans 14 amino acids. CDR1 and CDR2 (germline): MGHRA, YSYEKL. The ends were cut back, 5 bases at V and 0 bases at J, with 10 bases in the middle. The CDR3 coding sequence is TGCGCCAGCAGCTCCCCCGCGATGAACACTGAAGCTTTCTTT. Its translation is CASSSPAMNTEAFF.

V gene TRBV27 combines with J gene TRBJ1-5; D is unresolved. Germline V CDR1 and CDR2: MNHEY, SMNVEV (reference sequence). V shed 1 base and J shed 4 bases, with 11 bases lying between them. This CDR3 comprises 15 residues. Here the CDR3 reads CASSLWFGFNQPQHF. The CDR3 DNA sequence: TGTGCCAGCAGTTTATGGTTTGGGTTTAATCAGCCCCAGCATTTT.

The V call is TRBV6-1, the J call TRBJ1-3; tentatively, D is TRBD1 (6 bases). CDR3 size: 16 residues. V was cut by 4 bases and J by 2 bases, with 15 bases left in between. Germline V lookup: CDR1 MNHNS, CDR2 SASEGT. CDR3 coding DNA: TGTGCCAGCAGTGGCCTGTGGGGGCAGACTGGAAACACCATATATTTT. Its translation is CASSGLWGQTGNTIYF.

The CDR3 DNA reads TGTGCCATCAGTGAGTCGTGGGAGCAGTACTTC. The encoded protein is CAISESWEQYF. The V gene is TRBV10-3, the J gene TRBJ2-7, with D unclear. The V end lost 0 bases, the J end lost 7 bases, and 4 bases lay between the germline ends. Germline loops: CDR1 ENHRY, CDR2 SYGVKD. This CDR3 has 11 amino acids.

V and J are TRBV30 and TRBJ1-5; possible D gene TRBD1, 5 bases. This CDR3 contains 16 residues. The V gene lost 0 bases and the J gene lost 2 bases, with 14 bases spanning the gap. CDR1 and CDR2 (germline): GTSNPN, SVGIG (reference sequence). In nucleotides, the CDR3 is TGTGCCTGGAGTGTACGGGGCAGGGTTGGCAATCAGCCCCAGCATTTT. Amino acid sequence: CAWSVRGRVGNQPQHF.

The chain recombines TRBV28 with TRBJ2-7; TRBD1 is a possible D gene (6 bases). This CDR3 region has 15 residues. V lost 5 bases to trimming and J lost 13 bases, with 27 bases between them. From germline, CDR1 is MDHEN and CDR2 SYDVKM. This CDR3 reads CASSGPLFTGNPNYF. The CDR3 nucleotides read TGTGCCAGCAGTGGGCCCCTCTTCACAGGGAACCCAAACTACTTC.

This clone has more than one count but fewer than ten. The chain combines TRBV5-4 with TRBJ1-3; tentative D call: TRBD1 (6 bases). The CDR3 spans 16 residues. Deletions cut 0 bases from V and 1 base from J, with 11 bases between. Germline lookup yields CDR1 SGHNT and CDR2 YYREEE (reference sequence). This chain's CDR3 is CASSLAGASSGNTIYF. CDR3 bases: TGTGCCAGCAGCTTGGCAGGGGCGTCATCTGGAAACACCATATATTTT.

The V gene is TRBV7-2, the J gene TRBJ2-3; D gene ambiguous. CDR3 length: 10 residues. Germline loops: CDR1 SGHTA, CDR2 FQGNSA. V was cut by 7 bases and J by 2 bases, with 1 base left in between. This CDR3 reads CASTTDTQYF. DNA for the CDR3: TGTGCCAGCACCACAGATACGCAGTATTTT.

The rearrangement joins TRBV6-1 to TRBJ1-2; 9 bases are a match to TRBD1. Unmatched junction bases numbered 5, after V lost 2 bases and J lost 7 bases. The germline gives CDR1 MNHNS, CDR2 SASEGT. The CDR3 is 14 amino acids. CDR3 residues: CASSESGTGTGYTF. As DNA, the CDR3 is TGTGCCAGCAGTGAATCTGGGACAGGGACTGGCTACACCTTC.

The CDR3 sequence: CASSLEQGNTIYF. The CDR3 DNA is TGTGCCAGCAGCTTAGAACAGGGGAACACCATATATTTT. The chain combines TRBV11-3 with TRBJ1-3; 7 nucleotides align to TRBD1. Germline V lookup: CDR1 SGHNT, CDR2 YENEEA. The CDR3 spans 13 residues. V dropped 0 bases and J dropped 7; count of bases not matched to a gene: 0.

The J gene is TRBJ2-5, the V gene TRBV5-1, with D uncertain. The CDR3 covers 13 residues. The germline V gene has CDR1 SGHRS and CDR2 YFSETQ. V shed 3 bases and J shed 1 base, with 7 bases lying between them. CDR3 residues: CASSSGLQETQYF. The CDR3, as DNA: TGCGCCAGCAGCTCCGGGCTCCAAGAGACCCAGTACTTC.

CDR3 sequence: CASSSRRGGGPYEQYF. In DNA, the CDR3 is TGCGCCAGCAGCTCGCGGCGGGGGGGCGGACCCTACGAGCAGTACTTC. The rearrangement links TRBV5-1 to TRBJ2-7; 9 positions agree with TRBD2. J was trimmed by 2 bases and V by 3 bases; bases with no gene match: 9. Germline V gene lookup returns CDR1 SGHRS and CDR2 YFSETQ. The CDR3 totals 16 residues.

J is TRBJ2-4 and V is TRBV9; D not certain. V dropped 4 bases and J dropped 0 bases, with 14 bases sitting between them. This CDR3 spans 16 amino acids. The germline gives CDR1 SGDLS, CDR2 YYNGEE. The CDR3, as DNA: TGTGCCAGCAGCTCCGACTCACCTCTAGCCAAAAACATTCAGTACTTC. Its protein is CASSSDSPLAKNIQYF.

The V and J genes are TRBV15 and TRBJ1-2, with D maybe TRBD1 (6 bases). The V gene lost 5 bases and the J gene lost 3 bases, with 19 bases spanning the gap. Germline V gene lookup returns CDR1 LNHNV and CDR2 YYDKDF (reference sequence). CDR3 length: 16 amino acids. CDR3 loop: CATSAKTWGAHYGYTF. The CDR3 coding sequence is TGTGCCACCAGCGCAAAAACATGGGGGGCCCACTATGGCTACACCTTC.

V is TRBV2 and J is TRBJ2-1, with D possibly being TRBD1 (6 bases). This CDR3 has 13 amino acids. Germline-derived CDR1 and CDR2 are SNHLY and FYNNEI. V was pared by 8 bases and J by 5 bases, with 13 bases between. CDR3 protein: CASQVGANNEQFF. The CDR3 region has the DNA TGTGCCAGCCAGGTGGGGGCTAACAATGAGCAGTTCTTC.

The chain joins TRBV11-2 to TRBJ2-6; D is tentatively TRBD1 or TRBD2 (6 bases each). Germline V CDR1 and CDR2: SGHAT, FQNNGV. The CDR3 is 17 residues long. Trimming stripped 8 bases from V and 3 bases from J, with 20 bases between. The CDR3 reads CASGRGRGLSGANVLTF. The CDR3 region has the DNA TGTGCCAGCGGCCGCGGCAGGGGACTTAGTGGGGCCAACGTCCTGACTTTC.

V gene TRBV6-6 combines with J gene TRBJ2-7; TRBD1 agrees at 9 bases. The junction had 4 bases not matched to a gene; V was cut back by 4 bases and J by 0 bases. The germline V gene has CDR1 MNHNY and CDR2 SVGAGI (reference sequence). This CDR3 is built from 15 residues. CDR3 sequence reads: CASSWGQGISYEQYF. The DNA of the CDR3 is TGTGCCAGCAGTTGGGGACAGGGAATCTCCTACGAGCAGTACTTC.

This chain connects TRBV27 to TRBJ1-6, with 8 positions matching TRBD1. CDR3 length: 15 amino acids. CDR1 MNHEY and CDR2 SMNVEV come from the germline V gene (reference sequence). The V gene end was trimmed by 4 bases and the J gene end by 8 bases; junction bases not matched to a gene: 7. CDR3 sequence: CASSSQGVTDSPLHF. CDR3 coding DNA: TGTGCCAGCAGTTCACAGGGGGTTACGGATTCACCCCTCCACTTT.

The chain's CDR3 is CASSSGGTGGTEAFF. CDR3 in DNA: TGCGCCAGCAGCTCAGGTGGGACAGGGGGAACTGAAGCTTTCTTT. The V gene is TRBV5-1, the J gene TRBJ1-1; 11 bases align to TRBD1. Germline V CDR1 and CDR2: SGHRS, YFSETQ. With 3 bases clipped from V and 5 bases from J, the junction kept 6 bases outside the gene matches. The CDR3 runs 15 residues. The full variable domain, rest sourced from reference TRBV5-1 and TRBJ1-1, is KAGVTQTPRYLIKTRGQQVTLSCSPISGHRSVSWYQQTPGQGLQFLFEYFSETQRNKGNFPGRFSGRQFSNSRSEMNVSTLELGDSALYLCASSSGGTGGTEAFFGQGTRLTVV.

The chain's CDR3 is CASSLVIGGTQYF. As DNA, the CDR3 is TGCGCCAGCAGCTTGGTTATAGGGGGGACCCAGTACTTC. J is TRBJ2-5 and V is TRBV5-1, with TRBD1 as a possible D gene (6 bases). The CDR3 consists of 13 residues. V was clipped by 0 bases and J by 7 bases, with 10 bases between them. Germline V gene data show CDR1 as SGHRS and CDR2 as YFSETQ.

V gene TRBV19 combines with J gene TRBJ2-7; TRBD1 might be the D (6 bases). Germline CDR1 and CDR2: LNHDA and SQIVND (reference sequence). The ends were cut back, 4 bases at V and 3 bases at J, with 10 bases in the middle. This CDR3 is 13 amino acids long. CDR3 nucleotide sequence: TGTGCCAGTAGTAGGGGGCACGGCTACGAGCAGTACTTC. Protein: CASSRGHGYEQYF.